This is a list of T cell receptor beta chains from one sample in a study of radiation and T cells in renal cell carcinoma. TCRdb's table, derived via immunoSEQ multiplex PCR, lists solely in-frame clones and lacks some. The table lists approximately 94,000 clones, 82% of them singletons. This specimen consisted of blood, obtained from a patient whose treatment included radiotherapy and nephrectomy. The receptors were gathered from a man aged 60 to 75 with renal cell carcinoma. The CDR3 runs from the conserved cysteine through the conserved F or W. Fields, in order: J gene, V gene, clone size, D gene, CDR3 DNA, CDR3 protein. D genes are given only for firm matches. The listing skips clone size in some rows; elsewhere it reads once, few, many or a size class.

j_gene: TRBJ2-7; v_gene: TRBV19; abundance: few; d_gene: TRBD2; CDR3nt: TGTGCCAGTACCCCGACTAGCGGAGCCCCCTACGAGCAGTACTTC; CDR3aa: CASTPTSGAPYEQYF
j_gene: TRBJ1-2; v_gene: TRBV15; abundance: NA; d_gene: NA; CDR3nt: TGTGCCACCAGCAGCGAAGGGGAGGGGGATGGCTACACCTTC; CDR3aa: CATSSEGEGDGYTF
j_gene: TRBJ1-2; v_gene: TRBV6-1; abundance: NA; d_gene: TRBD1; CDR3nt: TGTGCCAGCAGTGAATCGAGACAGGGGGGTTCCGGATATGGCTACACCTTC; CDR3aa: CASSESRQGGSGYGYTF
j_gene: TRBJ1-5; v_gene: TRBV5-6; abundance: NA; d_gene: NA; CDR3nt: TGTGCCAGCAGCTTACACGGTGGGAGCAATCAGCCCCAGCATTTT; CDR3aa: CASSLHGGSNQPQHF
j_gene: TRBJ1-1; v_gene: TRBV29-1; abundance: NA; d_gene: NA; CDR3nt: TGCAGCGCCCAGAGGGGCACTGAAGCTTTCTTT; CDR3aa: CSAQRGTEAFF
j_gene: TRBJ2-7; v_gene: TRBV10-2; abundance: NA; d_gene: TRBD1; CDR3nt: TGCGCCAGCGAAAGGGGACAGATGGCCGGGCAGTACTTC; CDR3aa: CASERGQMAGQYF
j_gene: TRBJ1-1; v_gene: TRBV9; abundance: NA; d_gene: NA; CDR3nt: TGTGCCAGCAGCGTAGATGCGGGGACCACTGAAGCTTTCTTT; CDR3aa: CASSVDAGTTEAFF
j_gene: TRBJ1-1; v_gene: TRBV25-1; abundance: few; d_gene: NA; CDR3nt: TGTGCCAGCAGTGGTGGTTTGAACACTGAAGCTTTCTTT; CDR3aa: CASSGGLNTEAFF
j_gene: TRBJ2-7; v_gene: TRBV27; abundance: NA; d_gene: TRBD2; CDR3nt: TGTGCCAGCAGTTTAGGGAGGGCCTCCTACGAGCAGTACTTC; CDR3aa: CASSLGRASYEQYF
j_gene: TRBJ2-7; v_gene: TRBV18; abundance: NA; d_gene: NA; CDR3nt: TGTGCCAGCTCACCGTCAGACTACGAGCAGTACTTC; CDR3aa: CASSPSDYEQYF
j_gene: TRBJ2-5; v_gene: TRBV11-2; abundance: NA; d_gene: TRBD2; CDR3nt: TGTGCCAGCAGCTCTGACAGACTAGCGGGAGGAGAGACCCAGTACTTC; CDR3aa: CASSSDRLAGGETQYF
j_gene: TRBJ2-7; v_gene: TRBV21-1; abundance: NA; d_gene: NA; CDR3nt: TGTGCCAGCAGCCCCTGGACTAGCGGGAGATGTGTGGAAGTCTTATCAACCTACGAGCAGTACTTC; CDR3aa: CASSPWTSGRCVEVLSTYEQYF
j_gene: TRBJ2-7; v_gene: TRBV5-1; abundance: NA; d_gene: TRBD1; CDR3nt: TGCGCCAGCAGCTTCGGTTCTCCTCGCCCTCCCCGGGACAGGGGTGCCTACGAGCAGTACTTC; CDR3aa: CASSFGSPRPPRDRGAYEQYF
j_gene: TRBJ2-7; v_gene: TRBV21-1; abundance: NA; d_gene: NA; CDR3nt: TGTGCCAGCAGCAATGCCGCCTACGAGCAGTACTTC; CDR3aa: CASSNAAYEQYF
j_gene: TRBJ2-1; v_gene: TRBV28; abundance: NA; d_gene: NA; CDR3nt: TGTGCCACCAGTGGATCGAGCTCCTACAATGAGCAGTTCTTC; CDR3aa: CATSGSSSYNEQFF
j_gene: TRBJ2-7; v_gene: TRBV5-1; abundance: NA; d_gene: TRBD2; CDR3nt: TGCGCCAGCGGACTAGCGGGAGCCGAGCAGTACTTC; CDR3aa: CASGLAGAEQYF
j_gene: TRBJ2-7; v_gene: TRBV5-1; abundance: few; d_gene: TRBD1; CDR3nt: TGCGCCAGCAGCCCCGGGACAGGGGGCGGTGGCGAGCAGTACTTC; CDR3aa: CASSPGTGGGGEQYF
j_gene: TRBJ1-2; v_gene: TRBV19; abundance: many; d_gene: NA; CDR3nt: TGTGCCAGTAGCCATACGACAGGTTACTATGGCTACACCTTC; CDR3aa: CASSHTTGYYGYTF
j_gene: TRBJ2-7; v_gene: TRBV5-3; abundance: NA; d_gene: TRBD2; CDR3nt: TGTGCCAGAAGCTTGGGGCTAGCGGGGGCCCAGTACGAGCAGTACTTC; CDR3aa: CARSLGLAGAQYEQYF
j_gene: TRBJ1-3; v_gene: TRBV20-1; abundance: NA; d_gene: NA; CDR3nt: TGCAGTGCTTCCGGAAACACCATATATTTT; CDR3aa: CSASGNTIYF
j_gene: TRBJ1-2; v_gene: TRBV28; abundance: few; d_gene: NA; CDR3nt: TGTGCCAGCAGTTCCCCGACAGCCGGCTACACCTTC; CDR3aa: CASSSPTAGYTF
j_gene: TRBJ2-7; v_gene: TRBV10-2; abundance: NA; d_gene: TRBD1; CDR3nt: TGCGCCAGCAGCTTGACAGGGGACTCCTACGAGCAGTACTTC; CDR3aa: CASSLTGDSYEQYF
j_gene: TRBJ1-5; v_gene: TRBV9; abundance: NA; d_gene: TRBD1; CDR3nt: TGTGCCAGCAGCGCCGGGACAGGGGGCGGGCAGCCCCAGCATTTT; CDR3aa: CASSAGTGGGQPQHF
j_gene: TRBJ2-3; v_gene: TRBV7-8; abundance: NA; d_gene: NA; CDR3nt: TGTGCCAGCAGCTTAGGGCTAGGCTACACAGATACGCAGTATTTT; CDR3aa: CASSLGLGYTDTQYF
j_gene: TRBJ2-7; v_gene: TRBV14; abundance: NA; d_gene: NA; CDR3nt: TGTGCCAGCAGCCCCGCCAACGGAGAGCAGTACTTC; CDR3aa: CASSPANGEQYF
j_gene: TRBJ2-7; v_gene: TRBV5-5; abundance: NA; d_gene: TRBD2; CDR3nt: TGTGCCAGCAGCACGGGACTAGCGGAATACGAGCAGTACTTC; CDR3aa: CASSTGLAEYEQYF
j_gene: TRBJ1-4; v_gene: TRBV28; abundance: NA; d_gene: NA; CDR3nt: TGTGCCAGCAGTTTATTGCAGATTAATGAAAAACTGTTTTTT; CDR3aa: CASSLLQINEKLFF
j_gene: TRBJ1-1; v_gene: TRBV5-4; abundance: NA; d_gene: NA; CDR3nt: TGTGCCAGCAGCTTGGGAGGTTTGAACACTGAAGCTTTCTTT; CDR3aa: CASSLGGLNTEAFF
j_gene: TRBJ2-5; v_gene: TRBV9; abundance: NA; d_gene: TRBD1; CDR3nt: TGTGCCAGCAGCGCGGCAGGGGGTGGCGAAGAGACCCAGTACTTC; CDR3aa: CASSAAGGGEETQYF
j_gene: TRBJ2-3; v_gene: TRBV14; abundance: once; d_gene: TRBD2; CDR3nt: TGTGCCAGCAAACCAACTAGCGGGAGGACCACAGATACGCAGTATTTT; CDR3aa: CASKPTSGRTTDTQYF
j_gene: TRBJ2-7; v_gene: TRBV27; abundance: NA; d_gene: TRBD2; CDR3nt: TGTGCCAGCAGTTTTAGCGGGAGGGGCGAGCAGTACTTC; CDR3aa: CASSFSGRGEQYF
j_gene: TRBJ1-4; v_gene: TRBV7-9; abundance: NA; d_gene: NA; CDR3nt: TGTGCCAGCAGCTTAGAGGTGAAACTGTTTTTT; CDR3aa: CASSLEVKLFF
j_gene: TRBJ2-7; v_gene: TRBV6-5; abundance: NA; d_gene: NA; CDR3nt: TGTGCCAGCAGTTACCAAACTAGAAACAGCCACGAGCAGTACTTC; CDR3aa: CASSYQTRNSHEQYF
j_gene: TRBJ2-2; v_gene: TRBV6-1; abundance: NA; d_gene: NA; CDR3nt: TGTGCCAGCAGTGTTTCCGGGGCGCGGGACACCGGGGAGCTGTTTTTT; CDR3aa: CASSVSGARDTGELFF
j_gene: TRBJ2-5; v_gene: TRBV2; abundance: NA; d_gene: NA; CDR3nt: TGTGCCAGCAGTTTAGAGAGAGGGCCTACGGAGACCCAGTACTTC; CDR3aa: CASSLERGPTETQYF
j_gene: TRBJ2-7; v_gene: TRBV5-6; abundance: NA; d_gene: NA; CDR3nt: TGTGCCAGCAGCTTGGGGGCTTTGCGGCCCGAGGGCGAGCAGTACTTC; CDR3aa: CASSLGALRPEGEQYF
j_gene: TRBJ2-7; v_gene: TRBV9; abundance: once; d_gene: NA; CDR3nt: TGTGCCAGCAGCCCGAGCCCCAGCGACAACTACGAGCAGTACTTC; CDR3aa: CASSPSPSDNYEQYF
j_gene: TRBJ1-1; v_gene: TRBV5-5; abundance: NA; d_gene: TRBD1; CDR3nt: TGTGCCAGCAGCTTCGTGGGACAGGAAGCTTTCTTT; CDR3aa: CASSFVGQEAFF
j_gene: TRBJ2-5; v_gene: TRBV7-9; abundance: NA; d_gene: TRBD2; CDR3nt: TGTGCCAGCAGCTTATCTAGCGGGAAGGAGACCCAGTACTTC; CDR3aa: CASSLSSGKETQYF
j_gene: TRBJ2-1; v_gene: TRBV11-2; abundance: NA; d_gene: NA; CDR3nt: TGTGCCAGCAGCTCGGTTACGAATGAGCAGTTCTTC; CDR3aa: CASSSVTNEQFF
j_gene: TRBJ1-2; v_gene: TRBV7-9; abundance: many; d_gene: NA; CDR3nt: TGTGCCAGCAGCTTAACCCTCCCTGGCCGGGAGAACACCTTC; CDR3aa: CASSLTLPGRENTF
j_gene: TRBJ2-3; v_gene: TRBV4-1; abundance: NA; d_gene: TRBD2; CDR3nt: TGCGCCAGCAGCCAAGGCCTAGCGGGTCCCACAGATACGCAGTATTTT; CDR3aa: CASSQGLAGPTDTQYF
j_gene: TRBJ1-2; v_gene: TRBV6-5; abundance: NA; d_gene: NA; CDR3nt: TGTGCCAGCGCTCCCTTAACTCACTATGGCTACACCTTC; CDR3aa: CASAPLTHYGYTF
j_gene: TRBJ2-2; v_gene: TRBV5-1; abundance: NA; d_gene: NA; CDR3nt: TGCGCCAGCAGCTTGGACGGGAGAATGGCCGGGGAGCTGTTTTTT; CDR3aa: CASSLDGRMAGELFF
j_gene: TRBJ1-3; v_gene: TRBV7-9; abundance: NA; d_gene: NA; CDR3nt: TGTGCCAGCAGCTCCCAGGGGTCTGGAAACACCATATATTTT; CDR3aa: CASSSQGSGNTIYF
j_gene: TRBJ2-7; v_gene: TRBV19; abundance: NA; d_gene: NA; CDR3nt: TGTGCCAGTAGTTCTGTAGGGAGAACCTACGAGCAGTACTTC; CDR3aa: CASSSVGRTYEQYF
j_gene: TRBJ2-1; v_gene: TRBV28; abundance: NA; d_gene: NA; CDR3nt: TGTGCCAGCACGGAGGACTACAGTAATGAGCAGTTCTTC; CDR3aa: CASTEDYSNEQFF
j_gene: TRBJ1-5; v_gene: TRBV30; abundance: NA; d_gene: TRBD1; CDR3nt: TGTGCCTGGAGTGACAGGGGGCTGAATCAGCCCCAGCATTTT; CDR3aa: CAWSDRGLNQPQHF
j_gene: TRBJ2-1; v_gene: TRBV15; abundance: once; d_gene: TRBD2; CDR3nt: TGTGCCACCCCCGGGACTAGCGGGGGCAATGAGCAGTTCTTC; CDR3aa: CATPGTSGGNEQFF
j_gene: TRBJ2-7; v_gene: TRBV10-1; abundance: many; d_gene: TRBD1; CDR3nt: TGCGCCAGCAGTGGGCCGGGACAGGGGACGGAGCAGTACTTC; CDR3aa: CASSGPGQGTEQYF
j_gene: TRBJ2-5; v_gene: TRBV6-6; abundance: NA; d_gene: NA; CDR3nt: TGTGCCAGCAGTTACTCGCCAACTGAGTCCGAGACCCAGTACTTC; CDR3aa: CASSYSPTESETQYF
j_gene: TRBJ2-7; v_gene: TRBV29-1; abundance: NA; d_gene: TRBD1; CDR3nt: TGCAGCGTTGGGCAGGGCAGGGGGTACGAGCAGTACTTC; CDR3aa: CSVGQGRGYEQYF
j_gene: TRBJ2-7; v_gene: TRBV7-2; abundance: few; d_gene: TRBD1; CDR3nt: TGTGCCAGCAGCACCAGACAGGGGTGGTACGAGCAGTACTTC; CDR3aa: CASSTRQGWYEQYF